The 30 T cell receptor beta chains below all came from one sample that was sequenced in a study of blood T cell repertoires in COVID-19. Sequenced by immunoSEQ multiplex PCR; TCRdb stores in-frame clones only, minus some. The sample lists some 360,000 clones, 80% to 90% occurring once. The material sequenced was peripheral blood. The source is a woman in her sixties with COVID-19, enrolled during active disease.

This clone occurred once. The gene calls are TRBV3-1 (or the pseudogene TRBV3-2) and TRBJ1-1; TRBD1 might be the D (6 bases). The V end lost 4 bases, the J end lost 6 bases, and 15 bases lay between the germline ends. CDR1 and CDR2 from the germline V gene are LGHDT and YNNKEL (reference sequence). This CDR3 has 14 residues. This chain's CDR3 is CASSPTQGSAEAFF. The CDR3 DNA reads TGTGCCAGCAGCCCGACACAGGGAAGCGCTGAAGCTTTCTTT.

This clone was observed a handful of times. The chain links TRBV4-1 to TRBJ1-5; a weak D match, TRBD1 (6 bases). CDR3 length: 16 amino acids. CDR1 is MGHRA, CDR2 YSYEKL, per germline. V was pared by 4 bases and J by 5 bases, with 18 bases between. CDR3 sequence reads: CASSLSIRDIDQPQHF. CDR3 DNA sequence: TGCGCCAGCAGCCTTTCGATCCGGGACATCGATCAGCCCCAGCATTTT.

The rearrangement links TRBV19 to TRBJ2-1; a weak D match, TRBD2 (5 bases). Germline lookup yields CDR1 LNHDA and CDR2 SQIVND (reference sequence). This CDR3 comprises 11 residues. V lost 6 bases and J lost 9, with 9 bases in between. The CDR3 loop is CASRDWGEQFF. The CDR3 DNA reads TGTGCCAGTAGGGACTGGGGTGAGCAGTTCTTC.

The chain is built from TRBV9 and TRBJ2-7, with a possible D match to TRBD2 (5 bases). The CDR3 extends over 13 amino acids. Trimming took off 4 bases at V and 2 bases at J, with 10 bases between the two ends. Germline CDR1 SGDLS, CDR2 YYNGEE. As DNA, the CDR3 is TGTGCCAGCAGCCCCCCGGGAACCTACGAGCAGTACTTC. It translates to CASSPPGTYEQYF.

V gene TRBV19 combines with J gene TRBJ2-7, with 9 bases matching TRBD2. The V gene's germline CDR1 is LNHDA and CDR2 SQIVND (reference sequence). CDR3 length: 15 residues. Unmatched junction bases numbered 5, after V lost 5 bases and J lost 0 bases. The CDR3 bases are TGTGCCAGTAGTTCACGGACTAGCGCCTCCTACGAGCAGTACTTC. The encoded protein is CASSSRTSASYEQYF.

The V call is TRBV11-3, the J call TRBJ2-1; D is undetermined. This CDR3 is built from 16 residues. CDR1 and CDR2 from the germline V gene are SGHNT and YENEEA. V was cut by 5 bases and J by 3 bases, with 17 bases left in between. Here the CDR3 reads CASSPRHTTYYNEQFF. DNA of the CDR3: TGTGCCAGCAGCCCGAGGCATACTACCTACTACAATGAGCAGTTCTTC.

This sequence joins TRBV12-3 or TRBV12-4 and TRBJ1-1; D call uncertain. With 7 bases removed from V and 10 bases from J, the gap between germline ends came to 16 bases. The CDR3 totals 12 residues. The CDR3: CASTFGNSGAFF. CDR3 coding DNA: TGTGCCAGCACCTTTGGGAACAGCGGAGCTTTCTTT.

The J gene is TRBJ2-5, the V gene TRBV5-4, with 9 bases that match TRBD1. Germline CDR1 and CDR2: SGHNT and YYREEE (reference sequence). V lost 4 bases to trimming and J lost 2 bases; unmatched junction nucleotides: 9. This CDR3 is built from 16 residues. Written as DNA, the CDR3 is TGTGCCAGCAGCGGACAGGGGCGAGGGAGGCAAGAGACCCAGTACTTC. Its protein is CASSGQGRGRQETQYF.

The chain carries TRBV28 and TRBJ1-5, with D possibly being TRBD1 (5 bases). The CDR3 sequence is 14 residues long. In germline, CDR1 is MDHEN, CDR2 SYDVKM. Between the trimmed V and J ends, which lost 7 bases and 4 bases, there was a span of 14 bases. CDR3 loop: CASISGGSNQPQHF. Here the CDR3 DNA reads TGTGCCAGCATCAGTGGGGGGTCAAATCAGCCCCAGCATTTT.

The chain recombines TRBV5-1 with TRBJ1-4; D is perhaps TRBD1 (5 bases). The CDR3 runs to 15 residues. V was clipped by 4 bases and J by 7 bases, with 17 bases between them. CDR1 and CDR2 (germline): SGHRS, YFSETQ. In DNA form, the CDR3 reads TGCGCCAGCAGCCCGGGGGGTCAGAAGGGTGAAAAACTGTTTTTT. Translation gives CASSPGGQKGEKLFF.

The chain has TRBV7-9 and TRBJ1-6; the D gene is possibly TRBD1 (6 bases). The CDR3 consists of 15 residues. V was shortened by 5 bases and J by 10 bases, with 18 bases between the two germline ends. Germline values: CDR1 SEHNR, CDR2 FQNEAQ (reference sequence). CDR3 nucleotides: TGTGCCAGCAGCCGGACAGACCCTTCTAGCTCACCCCTCCACTTT. The encoded protein is CASSRTDPSSSPLHF.

The genes are TRBV5-1 and TRBJ2-3; 8 positions agree with TRBD2. Trimming at V came to 4 bases and at J to 5 bases, leaving 6 bases not matched to a gene. The length of the CDR3 is 14 residues. Germline assignment: CDR1 SGHRS and CDR2 YFSETQ. The CDR3 nucleotides read TGCGCCAGCAGCGGAGCGGGGGATGTAGATACGCAGTATTTT. Its protein is CASSGAGDVDTQYF.

The gene calls are TRBV3-1 (or the pseudogene TRBV3-2) and TRBJ2-7; no clear D. Trimming cost V 0 bases and J 6 bases, with 12 bases left between them. The germline V gene has CDR1 LGHDT and CDR2 YNNKEL (reference sequence). The CDR3 loop spans 14 amino acids. The CDR3 sequence: CASSQDWSRSEQYF. The CDR3 DNA reads TGTGCCAGCAGCCAAGACTGGTCCAGATCCGAGCAGTACTTC.

This clone turned up a few times. V gene TRBV6-5 combines with J gene TRBJ2-3; 7 bases agree with TRBD1. Germline trimming cut 2 bases from V and 2 bases from J; bases unmatched to any gene: 4. The germline V gene has CDR1 MNHEY and CDR2 SVGAGI. The CDR3 length is 15 residues. The CDR3 loop reads CASSYGQAPTDTQYF. Written as DNA, the CDR3 is TGTGCCAGCAGTTACGGACAGGCCCCCACAGATACGCAGTATTTT.

This clone appeared once. V is TRBV7-9 and J is TRBJ2-1, with TRBD2 matching over 8 bases. Germline trimming cut 3 bases from V and 3 bases from J; bases unmatched to any gene: 7. The V gene's germline CDR1 is SEHNR and CDR2 FQNEAQ (reference sequence). The CDR3 totals 16 residues. CDR3 DNA: TGTGCCAGCAGCTTCCCCCGGGGGGGCCTCTACAATGAGCAGTTCTTC. Amino acids: CASSFPRGGLYNEQFF.

The chain couples TRBV5-1 to TRBJ1-6; TRBD1 agrees at 7 bases. V lost 1 base and J lost 11; bases outside the gene matches: 12. The CDR3 consists of 16 residues. Germline CDR1 is SGHRS and CDR2 is YFSETQ. The CDR3 here is CASSLTEQGSGAPLHF. CDR3 coding DNA: TGCGCCAGCAGCTTGACCGAACAGGGGAGTGGTGCACCCCTCCACTTT.

The chain has TRBV19 and TRBJ1-1; D is uncertain. Germline CDR1 LNHDA, CDR2 SQIVND (reference sequence). Trimming removed 3 bases from V and 2 bases from J, with 10 bases in between. CDR3 length: 14 residues. The CDR3 nucleotides read TGTGCCAGTAGTATCGTGGGCAGAAACACTGAAGCTTTCTTT. This translates into CASSIVGRNTEAFF.

CDR3 residues: CASSPHQSQGDIQYF. DNA for the CDR3: TGCGCCAGCAGCCCTCACCAATCGCAGGGTGACATTCAGTACTTC. This chain joins TRBV4-1 and TRBJ2-4, with D possibly matching TRBD1 (5 bases). The V end was cut by 4 bases, the J end by 8 bases, with 18 bases between. Germline V gene lookup returns CDR1 MGHRA and CDR2 YSYEKL. This CDR3 has 15 residues.

This clone was detected a few times. The gene calls are TRBV9 and TRBJ1-3, with D perhaps matching TRBD1 (6 bases). This CDR3 has 16 residues. Germline V gene data show CDR1 as SGDLS and CDR2 as YYNGEE. Trimming cost V 0 bases and J 3 bases, with 13 bases left between them. CDR3 DNA sequence: TGTGCCAGCAGCGTAGCTGGGGGGGCGAGTGGAAACACCATATATTTT. Protein sequence: CASSVAGGASGNTIYF.

This clone was picked up a small number of times. The chain uses TRBV4-2 and TRBJ2-1; TRBD1 matches 8 bases. With V trimmed by 7 bases and J by 4 bases, 6 bases remained unmatched. Germline lookup yields CDR1 LGHNA and CDR2 YNFKEQ. The CDR3 contains 14 residues. The CDR3: CASTTRTGYNEQFF. The CDR3 nucleotides read TGTGCCAGCACTACCCGGACAGGGTACAATGAGCAGTTCTTC.

This clone is a singleton in its sample. The gene calls are TRBV18 and TRBJ2-7, with 7 bases aligning to TRBD2. With 3 bases clipped from V and 2 bases from J, the junction kept 4 bases outside the gene matches. CDR3 length: 14 amino acids. The germline gives CDR1 KGHSH, CDR2 LQKENI. DNA for the CDR3: TGTGCCAGCTCACCGACTAGCACCACCTACGAGCAGTACTTC. It yields the protein CASSPTSTTYEQYF.

In this sample, this clone turned up once. The chain joins TRBV19 to TRBJ2-2; weak D call: TRBD1 (5 bases). The CDR3 runs 15 residues. Germline lookup yields CDR1 LNHDA and CDR2 SQIVND (reference sequence). With 7 bases removed from V and 4 bases from J, the gap between germline ends came to 16 bases. CDR3 amino acids: CASNPGYEATGELFF. The CDR3 bases are TGTGCCAGTAATCCAGGGTACGAGGCCACCGGGGAGCTGTTTTTT.

The chain recombines TRBV6-2 or TRBV6-3 with TRBJ2-3, with 7 positions matching TRBD2. V trimming: 2 bases; J trimming: 0 bases; junction bases outside the gene matches: 5. CDR1 and CDR2 (germline): MNHEY, SVGEGT. The CDR3 is 16 residues long. The CDR3 nucleotides are TGTGCCAGCAGTTACGGCTCTAGCGGCAGCACAGATACGCAGTATTTT. Protein: CASSYGSSGSTDTQYF.

The count of this clone is one. The V and J genes are TRBV5-1 and TRBJ2-7, with D possibly matching TRBD2 (5 bases). Germline CDR1 and CDR2: SGHRS and YFSETQ. The CDR3 has 16 residues. V was trimmed by 0 bases and J by 0 bases, leaving 13 bases between them. DNA for the CDR3: TGCGCCAGCAGCTTGGTTTCCGGGGTTAGCTCCTACGAGCAGTACTTC. Translated: CASSLVSGVSSYEQYF.

CDR3 nucleotide sequence: TGTGCCAGCAGAGACCCGGGACAGGGTTTCTACGAGCAGTACTTC. Amino acid sequence: CASRDPGQGFYEQYF. The chain recombines TRBV6-5 with TRBJ2-7; 9 bases align to TRBD1. The germline CDR1 and CDR2 sequences are MNHEY and SVGAGI. The junction had 9 bases not matched to a gene; V was cut back by 6 bases and J by 3 bases. The CDR3 covers 15 residues.

On this clone: The junction does not match germline at one end; this may be a read error. This rearrangement joins TRBV7-7 to TRBJ2-7; D not resolved. In germline, CDR1 is SSHAT, CDR2 FNYEAQ (reference sequence). The CDR3 extends over 13 amino acids. CDR3 sequence: CASSLDSGREQYF. Here the CDR3 DNA reads TGTGCTAGCAGCTTAGACTCAGGAAGGGAGCAGTACTTC.

The rearrangement joins TRBV29-1 to TRBJ1-2, with TRBD1 as a possible D gene (5 bases). V shed 3 bases and J shed 2 bases, with 13 bases lying between them. The length of the CDR3 is 14 residues. Germline CDR1 reads SQVTM; CDR2 reads ANQGSEA. This chain's CDR3 is CSVDPKGPNYGYTF. The CDR3 bases are TGCAGCGTTGACCCTAAGGGGCCCAACTATGGCTACACCTTC.

The chain is built from TRBV10-1 and TRBJ2-2; 9 bases agree with TRBD1. CDR1 and CDR2 from the germline V gene are WNHNN and SYGVQD (reference sequence). This CDR3 region has 14 residues. V was clipped by 5 bases and J by 4 bases; unmatched bases: 2. This CDR3 is CASSRTGVTGELFF. The CDR3 DNA follows: TGCGCCAGCAGTCGGACAGGGGTCACCGGGGAGCTGTTTTTT.

This sequence joins TRBV5-1 and TRBJ1-1, with D perhaps matching TRBD1 (5 bases). Germline-derived CDR1 and CDR2 are SGHRS and YFSETQ. The CDR3 is 15 residues long. Trimming shortened V by 3 bases and J by 1 base, and 13 bases separated the two germline ends. In DNA form, the CDR3 reads TGCGCCAGCAGCTACCTAGCGGGGGGGAACACTGAAGCTTTCTTT. Translation gives CASSYLAGGNTEAFF.

The chain uses TRBV7-3 and TRBJ2-3; TRBD2 agrees at 9 bases. Germline CDR1 reads SGHTA; CDR2 reads FQGTGA. The junction had 3 bases not matched to a gene; V was cut back by 4 bases and J by 1 base. This CDR3 contains 15 residues. In DNA, the CDR3 is TGTGCCAGCAGCTCTCAGCGGGGGGGCACAGATACGCAGTATTTT. Amino acid sequence: CASSSQRGGTDTQYF.